The present T cell receptor beta chain was sequenced within a study of T cells in Graves' hyperthyroidism and ophthalmopathy. Across the study: Peripheral blood collection took place at initial diagnosis, before any treatment.

Regions amplified from RNA transcripts were the TCR beta CDR3 regions. A first-round RT-PCR of the TCR CDR3 used the HTBI primer set. MiXCR was run by TCRdb on the multiplex PCR reads, yielding one entry per CDR3 protein. In the table there are roughly 56,000 distinct CDR3 sequences, about 49% of which are singletons. The ends lost 4 bases at V and 7 bases at J; junction bases unmatched: 13. The germline CDR1 and CDR2 sequences are SGHRS and YFSETQ. CDR3 length: 15 amino acids. Study outcomes and limitations: Ophthalmopathy was distinguished from stable hyperthyroidism by 13 V-J signatures. The blood repertoire included most of the expanded thyroid clonotypes above 0.001.

From more than 9.5 ml of fresh peripheral blood, PBMCs were isolated. This clonotype was seen at least ten times. Its antigen is still unknown. The chain employs TRBV5-1 and TRBJ2-7; 8 bases agree with TRBD1. The sample taken for sequencing was blood. This TCR came from a woman aged 30 to 39 with Graves' ophthalmopathy. CDR3 in amino acids: CASSPGWQGAKEQYF. CDR3 bases: TGCGCCAGCAGCCCAGGTTGGCAGGGGGCGAAAGAGCAGTACTTC. Combining the CDR3 with reference TRBV5-1 and TRBJ2-7 gives the whole variable domain KAGVTQTPRYLIKTRGQQVTLSCSPISGHRSVSWYQQTPGQGLQFLFEYFSETQRNKGNFPGRFSGRQFSNSRSEMNVSTLELGDSALYLCASSPGWQGAKEQYFGPGTRLTVT.